The rows below give T cell receptor beta chains drawn from one sample of a study of blood T cells in healthy people across ages. TCRdb independently ran MiXCR on the 5' RACE reads; one entry per CDR3 protein. The sample has fewer than 2,000,000 distinct CDR3 sequences; more than 35% are singletons. The sequenced sample consisted of blood. The receptors shown here come from a human donor in good health. Both conserved end residues are part of each CDR3. Fields, in order: J gene, V gene, CDR3 protein.

>TRBJ2-1|TRBV4-2
CASSQAEGVAGGHEQFF
>TRBJ1-1|TRBV10-3
CAITRTGTNTEAFF
>TRBJ2-5|TRBV20-1
CSANRLARETQYF
>TRBJ2-1|TRBV11-1
CASSLPGTDFYEQFF
>TRBJ2-3|TRBV12-3/TRBV12-4
CASSQRGYSTGTDTQYF
>TRBJ1-2|TRBV11-3
CASSLAGQRLGYTF
>TRBJ1-4|TRBV6-6
CASSYSMAPRGEKLFF
>TRBJ1-1|TRBV3-1
CASALGRGKGDTEAFF
>TRBJ2-1|TRBV6-5
CASSYAGTTYNEQFF
>TRBJ1-1|TRBV9
CASSPRQEATEAFF
>TRBJ2-7|TRBV6-2/TRBV6-3
CASSPYPGQRPYEQYF
>TRBJ2-5|TRBV12-3/TRBV12-4
CASRRTGGYQETQYF
>TRBJ1-2|TRBV18
CASSPTPIGASNYGYTF
>TRBJ1-5|TRBV9
CASSVGGAGQPQHF
>TRBJ2-3|TRBV2
CASGDVSGGDTQYF
>TRBJ1-1|TRBV29-1
CSVVEVRAFF
>.|TRBV11-3
CASSLVTTGVYEQYF
>TRBJ2-7|TRBV6-5
CASSYRGFGYEQYF
>TRBJ1-1|TRBV28
CASSPPGTVYTEAFF
>TRBJ2-5|TRBV28
CASRHSDRGQETQYF
>TRBJ1-4|TRBV7-8
CASSPRDILNNEKLFF
>TRBJ1-2|TRBV27
CASTLGTGYGYTF